This entry lists 28 T cell receptor beta chains sequenced from one sample in a study of response to subunit inactivated influenza vaccine. TCRdb called the RT-PCR reads again in MiXCR, with one record for every CDR3 protein. The repertoire consists of 500,000 to 600,000 distinct CDR3 sequences, with approximately 11% occurring once and the leading ten covering about 10%. These records were also assigned to another study, of T cells expressing NK-cell markers. That work adds: Generation of TCR beta cDNA was performed by 5'RACE template switching incorporating UMIs.

Sequenced here: PBMCs from blood, sampled on the day of vaccination. The receptors stem from a man in his fifties or sixties who received an inactivated influenza vaccine.

The rearrangement joins TRBV4-2 to TRBJ2-7, with D tentatively TRBD2 (5 bases). Germline CDR1 reads LGHNA; CDR2 reads YNFKEQ. Trimming cost V 3 bases and J 1 base, with 16 bases left between them. The CDR3 consists of 16 residues. Here the CDR3 DNA reads TGTGCCAGCAGCCATTTGGGAGATATGATATCCTACGAGCAGTACTTC. Its translation is CASSHLGDMISYEQYF.

The V gene is TRBV19, the J gene TRBJ2-5; 9 bases agree with TRBD1. CDR1 is LNHDA and CDR2 is SQIVND in the germline V gene (reference sequence). With V trimmed by 1 base and J by 8 bases, 2 bases remained unmatched. The CDR3 extends over 13 amino acids. The CDR3 reads CASSIGDRATQYF. The CDR3, as DNA: TGTGCCAGTAGTATAGGGGACAGGGCAACCCAGTACTTC.

This clonotype was counted between two and nine times. In DNA, the CDR3 is TGTGCCACCGGAGACCCCTACGAGCAGTACTTC. It is translated as CATGDPYEQYF. The chain combines TRBV24-1 with TRBJ2-7; D call uncertain. The CDR3 covers 11 residues. Germline V gene data show CDR1 as KGHDR and CDR2 as SFDVKD. V was cut by 9 bases and J by 2 bases, with 7 bases left in between.

This clonotype was observed a handful of times. V is TRBV12-3 or TRBV12-4 and J is TRBJ2-2; possible D gene TRBD2, 5 bases. The CDR3 sequence is 15 residues long. Deletions cut 7 bases from V and 0 bases from J, with 12 bases between. CDR3 DNA: TGTGCCAGCAAGATAAGCGGAGCGAACACCGGGGAGCTGTTTTTT. It specifies CASKISGANTGELFF.

This clonotype was detected only a few times. This chain joins TRBV12-3 or TRBV12-4 and TRBJ2-2; D call uncertain. This CDR3 is 14 amino acids long. Deletions cut 1 base from V and 6 bases from J, with 9 bases between. The CDR3 is CASSLGQSAGELFF. CDR3 sequence (DNA): TGTGCCAGCAGTTTAGGGCAGTCGGCCGGGGAGCTGTTTTTT.

The chain uses TRBV27 and TRBJ1-3, with D unresolved. Germline loops: CDR1 MNHEY, CDR2 SMNVEV (reference sequence). The germline V and J ends were trimmed by 0 bases and 4 bases, with 7 bases remaining between them. This CDR3 is built from 14 residues. The CDR3 here is CASSLSRRGNTIYF. As DNA, the CDR3 is TGTGCCAGCAGTTTATCGAGGCGGGGAAACACCATATATTTT.

This clonotype was detected a few times. This chain connects TRBV27 to TRBJ1-2; 9 bases agree with TRBD1. The V gene's germline CDR1 is MNHEY and CDR2 SMNVEV (reference sequence). This CDR3 region has 15 residues. Trimming cost V 3 bases and J 2 bases; bases outside gene matches: 4. The CDR3 coding sequence is TGTGCCAGCAGTTTCCGGACAGGGGTGAACTATGGCTACACCTTC. Its protein is CASSFRTGVNYGYTF.

This clonotype appeared many times. The V and J genes are TRBV12-3 or TRBV12-4 and TRBJ2-3; TRBD2 matches 7 bases. J lost 7 bases, V lost 4 bases, and 5 bases had no gene match. The CDR3 runs 13 residues. CDR3: CASSSVGGYTQYF. The CDR3 region has the DNA TGTGCCAGCAGTTCCGTGGGGGGGTATACGCAGTATTTT.

The chain couples TRBV12-3 or TRBV12-4 to TRBJ1-1, with D perhaps TRBD1 (5 bases). The V gene lost 6 bases and the J gene lost 5 bases, with 25 bases spanning the gap. The length of the CDR3 is 17 residues. CDR3 protein: CASSHNDRPSAQTEAFF. The CDR3 nucleotides are TGTGCCAGCAGCCATAACGACAGACCATCCGCCCAGACTGAAGCTTTCTTT.

This clonotype was counted ten times or more. V gene TRBV4-3 combines with J gene TRBJ2-7; D unresolved. Looked up from germline, CDR1 is LGHNA and CDR2 is YSLEER. Trimming removed 0 bases from V and 4 bases from J, with 22 bases in between. This CDR3 is built from 18 residues. The CDR3 loop is CASSQDVRVVGFPYEQYF. CDR3 coding DNA: TGCGCCAGCAGCCAAGACGTCCGGGTAGTTGGGTTTCCATACGAGCAGTACTTC.

This chain connects TRBV11-2 to TRBJ2-1, with D perhaps matching TRBD1 or TRBD2 (6 bases each). CDR1 is SGHAT, CDR2 FQNNGV, per germline. This CDR3 has 16 residues. V was cut by 1 base and J by 5 bases, with 15 bases left in between. As DNA, the CDR3 is TGTGCCAGCAGCTTAGTCGGGGGCCCCTTGAACAATGAGCAGTTCTTC. Protein product: CASSLVGGPLNNEQFF. Full variable domain (remainder filled in from reference TRBV11-2 and TRBJ2-1): EAGVAQSPRYKIIEKRQSVAFWCNPISGHATLYWYQQILGQGPKLLIQFQNNGVVDDSQLPKDRFSAERLKGVDSTLKIQPAKLEDSAVYLCASSLVGGPLNNEQFFGPGTRLTVL.

The rearrangement joins TRBV7-2 to TRBJ2-2; 7 bases are a match to TRBD1. Germline V gene data show CDR1 as SGHTA and CDR2 as FQGNSA. The CDR3 has 16 amino acids. Trimming cost V 7 bases and J 7 bases; bases outside gene matches: 15. CDR3 DNA: TGTGCCAGCACCCTACCGGGACAGACTCGTAACGGGGAGCTGTTTTTT. Its translation is CASTLPGQTRNGELFF.

In this sample, this clonotype turned up a few times. The chain couples TRBV28 to TRBJ2-7, with D tentatively TRBD1 (5 bases). The CDR3 consists of 15 residues. With 3 bases removed from V and 0 bases from J, the gap between germline ends came to 12 bases. The germline CDR1 and CDR2 sequences are MDHEN and SYDVKM. The CDR3 loop is CASSLQGSSSYEQYF. CDR3 nucleotide sequence: TGTGCCAGCAGTTTGCAGGGCTCCAGCTCCTACGAGCAGTACTTC. Looking up the rest from reference TRBV28 and TRBJ2-7 gives the full variable domain: DVKVTQSSRYLVKRTGEKVFLECVQDMDHENMFWYRQDPGLGLRLIYFSYDVKMKEKGDIPEGYSVSREKKERFSLILESASTNQTSMYLCASSLQGSSSYEQYFGPGTRLTVT.

This clonotype was found a few times. The chain recombines TRBV6-1 with TRBJ2-2; weak D call: TRBD2 (6 bases). V was trimmed by 1 base and J by 6 bases, leaving 21 bases between them. This CDR3 is built from 18 residues. The germline V gene has CDR1 MNHNS and CDR2 SASEGT. CDR3 amino acids: CASSEGSRGRLTAGELFF. CDR3 DNA sequence: TGTGCCAGCAGTGAAGGCTCACGGGGGAGGTTGACGGCCGGGGAGCTGTTTTTT.

The chain carries TRBV6-2 or TRBV6-3 and TRBJ2-2; D is undetermined. Germline loops: CDR1 MNHEY, CDR2 SVGEGT. V lost 6 bases and J 4 bases, leaving 9 bases between the germline ends. CDR3 size: 13 residues. CDR3 sequence: CASSRPGTGELFF. Here the CDR3 DNA reads TGTGCCAGCAGCCGACCGGGCACCGGGGAGCTGTTTTTT.

In this sample, this clonotype turned up a few times. The CDR3 reads CSVGPTQETQYF. CDR3 nucleotides: TGCAGTGTGGGTCCTACACAAGAGACCCAGTACTTC. The rearrangement uses TRBV20-1 and TRBJ2-5; D unresolved. CDR3 length: 12 amino acids. Trimming took 7 bases from V and 2 from J, leaving 11 bases between them. The germline V gene has CDR1 DFQATT and CDR2 SNEGSKA (reference sequence).

This chain links TRBV28 with TRBJ2-1; TRBD1 or TRBD2 may be the D gene (5 bases each). Germline V gives CDR1 MDHEN, CDR2 SYDVKM. The CDR3 has 16 residues. V was clipped by 7 bases and J by 5 bases, with 21 bases between them. Here the CDR3 DNA reads TGTGCCAGCATCCCCTCGTCCGGGACCAGAAACAATGAGCAGTTCTTC. Translated: CASIPSSGTRNNEQFF.

The V gene is TRBV2, the J gene TRBJ2-5, with TRBD2 as a possible D gene (5 bases). V lost 7 bases, J lost 0 bases, and 12 bases lay in between. The CDR3 consists of 14 residues. Germline V gives CDR1 SNHLY, CDR2 FYNNEI. The CDR3: CASTDPGYQETQYF. For the CDR3, the DNA is TGTGCCAGCACCGATCCGGGGTACCAAGAGACCCAGTACTTC.

This clonotype was seen a few times. The chain combines TRBV11-2 with TRBJ1-6; 7 bases are shared with TRBD1. The germline V gene encodes CDR1 SGHAT and CDR2 FQNNGV. The CDR3 is made up of 14 amino acids. Unmatched junction bases numbered 6, after V lost 4 bases and J lost 9 bases. CDR3 amino acids: CASSSRDSFSPLHF. The CDR3 nucleotides are TGTGCCAGCAGCTCCCGGGACAGCTTTTCACCCCTCCACTTT.

This clonotype has ten or more counts. The V and J genes are TRBV20-1 and TRBJ2-5; maybe TRBD2 (6 bases). Germline V gives CDR1 DFQATT, CDR2 SNEGSKA (reference sequence). The CDR3 loop spans 12 amino acids. Between the trimmed V and J ends, which lost 3 bases and 5 bases, there was a span of 10 bases. Here the CDR3 reads CSASVEGETQYF. The CDR3 region has the DNA TGCAGTGCTAGTGTGGAGGGCGAGACCCAGTACTTC.

The rearrangement links TRBV12-3 or TRBV12-4 to TRBJ2-2; 10 nucleotides match TRBD1. The V segment lost 5 bases and the J segment 5 bases; nucleotides outside the gene matches: 5. This CDR3 comprises 15 residues. The CDR3 loop reads CASSRDRGRTGELFF. CDR3 DNA: TGTGCCAGCAGTCGGGACAGGGGAAGAACCGGGGAGCTGTTTTTT.

The J gene is TRBJ1-6, the V gene TRBV10-3; D unclear. V lost 7 bases, J lost 0 bases, and 4 bases lay in between. CDR3 length: 13 residues. Per germline, CDR1 ENHRY and CDR2 SYGVKD. The CDR3, as DNA: TGTGCCATCAAGAGCTCCTATAATTCACCCCTCCACTTT. It specifies CAIKSSYNSPLHF.

This clonotype was seen many times. The V gene is TRBV7-2, the J gene TRBJ2-5; the match to TRBD1 covers 7 bases. This CDR3 is built from 14 residues. CDR1 and CDR2 (germline): SGHTA, FQGNSA. V was clipped by 1 base and J by 5 bases; unmatched bases: 4. In nucleotides, the CDR3 is TGTGCCAGCAGCTTAGTGACAGGGTTCGAGACCCAGTACTTC. Protein: CASSLVTGFETQYF.

The chain is built from TRBV14 and TRBJ2-7, with unresolved D. V was shortened by 3 bases and J by 5 bases, with 8 bases between the two germline ends. CDR3 length: 12 residues. CDR1 is SGHDN and CDR2 is FVKESK in the germline V gene. The CDR3 DNA reads as TGTGCCAGCAGCCATTTATACCACGAGCAGTACTTC. This translates into CASSHLYHEQYF.

This clonotype was seen repeatedly, ten times or more. The chain recombines TRBV5-1 with TRBJ2-1, with 7 bases that match TRBD2. V was clipped by 4 bases and J by 7 bases; unmatched bases: 11. The CDR3 runs 15 residues. Germline lookup yields CDR1 SGHRS and CDR2 YFSETQ. The CDR3 DNA reads as TGCGCCAGCAGCCTTGGGGTCGGCGGGAGTAATGAGCAGTTCTTC. Translated: CASSLGVGGSNEQFF.

The chain employs TRBV20-1 and TRBJ2-3; 8 bases agree with TRBD1. There are 15 residues in the CDR3. Trimming at V came to 0 bases and at J to 2 bases, leaving 4 bases not matched to a gene. The V gene's germline CDR1 is DFQATT and CDR2 SNEGSKA (reference sequence). The CDR3: CSARDQDRATDTQYF. The CDR3 coding sequence is TGCAGTGCTAGAGATCAGGACAGGGCCACAGATACGCAGTATTTT.

In its sample, this clonotype was seen a few times. This chain uses TRBV5-5 with TRBJ2-7, with D perhaps matching TRBD2 (6 bases). V lost 4 bases to trimming and J lost 6 bases, with 11 bases between them. The germline V gene has CDR1 SGHKS and CDR2 YYEKEE (reference sequence). The CDR3 covers 12 residues. This chain's CDR3 is CASSPGRSEQYF. CDR3 DNA sequence: TGTGCCAGCAGCCCGGGGAGGAGCGAGCAGTACTTC.

The CDR3 reads CASSVGLAGALSSYNEQFF. CDR3 DNA: TGTGCCAGCAGCGTAGGCCTAGCAGGAGCCCTGAGCTCCTACAATGAGCAGTTCTTC. The chain combines TRBV9 with TRBJ2-1, with D perhaps matching TRBD2 (5 bases). The CDR3 spans 19 residues. Trimming left V 0 bases short and J 0 bases short, with 19 bases between. Germline CDR1 is SGDLS and CDR2 is YYNGEE.